This TCR beta chain emerged from a study of blood T cell repertoires in COVID-19. Study at large: Donors in the United States, Italy and Spain gave samples during acute or convalescent COVID-19. Sample material is recorded as cDNA or gDNA derived from T cells, B-cell-depleted T cells, or PBMCs.

The ends were cut back, 7 bases at V and 1 base at J, with 8 bases in the middle. Germline values: CDR1 MRHNA, CDR2 SNTAGT. The CDR3 spans 13 residues. In the authors' workflow: Estimates of nucleated cell counts were drawn from the amplification of reference gene primers. The assay was immunoSEQ multiplex PCR, and TCRdb's table has in-frame clones only and misses some. V and J calls and clone size are copied from that table; D and trimming were computed from the DNA. The sample records about 60,000 clones, 70% to 85% being singletons. Sequenced input: peripheral blood. The chain couples TRBV6-4 to TRBJ1-5, with a weak D call TRBD1 (5 bases). The receptor's source is a man aged 80 or over with acute or convalescent COVID-19. This CDR3 reads CASNRGSNQPQHF. DNA of the CDR3: TGTGCCAGCAACCGGGGGAGCAATCAGCCCCAGCATTTT.